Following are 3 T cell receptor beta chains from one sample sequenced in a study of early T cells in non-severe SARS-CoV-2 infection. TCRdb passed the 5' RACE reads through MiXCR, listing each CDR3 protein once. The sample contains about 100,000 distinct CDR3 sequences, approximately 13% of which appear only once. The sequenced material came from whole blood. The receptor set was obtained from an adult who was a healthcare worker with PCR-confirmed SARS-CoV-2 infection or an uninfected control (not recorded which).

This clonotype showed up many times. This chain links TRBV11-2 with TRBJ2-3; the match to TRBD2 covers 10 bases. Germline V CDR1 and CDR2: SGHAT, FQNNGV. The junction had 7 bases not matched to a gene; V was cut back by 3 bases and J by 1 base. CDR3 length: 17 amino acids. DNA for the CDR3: TGTGCCAGCAGCTTGCGGATTACTAGCGGGGGCACAGATACGCAGTATTTT. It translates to CASSLRITSGGTDTQYF. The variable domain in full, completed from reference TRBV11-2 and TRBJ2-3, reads EAGVAQSPRYKIIEKRQSVAFWCNPISGHATLYWYQQILGQGPKLLIQFQNNGVVDDSQLPKDRFSAERLKGVDSTLKIQPAKLEDSAVYLCASSLRITSGGTDTQYFGPGTRLTVL.

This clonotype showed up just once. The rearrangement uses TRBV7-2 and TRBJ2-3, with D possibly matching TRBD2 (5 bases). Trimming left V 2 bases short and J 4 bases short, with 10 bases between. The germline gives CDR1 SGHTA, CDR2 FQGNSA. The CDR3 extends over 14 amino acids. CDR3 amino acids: CASSLRRTSDTQYF. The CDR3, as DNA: TGTGCCAGCAGCTTAAGGCGGACTTCAGATACGCAGTATTTT. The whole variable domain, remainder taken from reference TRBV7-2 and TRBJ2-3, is GAGVSQSPSNKVTEKGKDVELRCDPISGHTALYWYRQSLGQGLEFLIYFQGNSAPDKSGLPSDRFSAERTGGSVSTLTIQRTQQEDSAVYLCASSLRRTSDTQYFGPGTRLTVL.

The CDR3 here is CASTGEHTGELFF. DNA of the CDR3: TGTGCCAGCACAGGAGAACACACCGGGGAGCTGTTTTTT. The rearrangement links TRBV2 to TRBJ2-2; the D is unclear. The CDR3 spans 13 residues. Trimming stripped 7 bases from V and 3 bases from J, with 9 bases between. CDR1 SNHLY and CDR2 FYNNEI come from the germline V gene.